This T cell receptor (beta chain) was sequenced during a study of blood T cell repertoires in COVID-19. Study-level information: Samples representing acute and convalescent COVID-19 were sourced from the United States, Italy and Spain. PBMCs, B-cell-depleted T cells, or T cells provided the cDNA or gDNA that made up the material.

The length of the CDR3 is 14 residues. Germline V gives CDR1 SGHTA, CDR2 FQGNSA. J lost 6 bases, V lost 6 bases, and 8 bases had no gene match. Authors' methods: Amplification from reference gene primers served as the basis for estimated nucleated cell counts. Here immunoSEQ multiplex PCR was the method, and the copy in TCRdb shows in-frame clones only, minus some. Clone size and the V and J calls come from that table; the DNA yielded D and trimming. The sample yields 25,000 to 30,000 clones, approximately 80% seen once. The receptor was derived from a human donor in a cohort sampled during active COVID-19. J is TRBJ1-2 and V is TRBV7-2, with TRBD1 matching 9 bases. The material sequenced was peripheral blood. The CDR3 loop is CASSSGTGHDGYTF. For the CDR3, the DNA is TGTGCCAGCAGTTCCGGGACAGGGCATGATGGCTACACCTTC.